The rows below give T cell receptor beta chains drawn from one sample of a study of immune heterogeneity within non-small cell lung tumors. TCRdb analysed the multiplex PCR reads with MiXCR anew, one entry per CDR3 protein. The table includes approximately 12,000 distinct CDR3 sequences, around a fifth detected once. The sample taken for sequencing was lung tumor tissue. The receptors were gathered from a man in his fifties or sixties with non-small cell lung cancer. Both conserved end residues are part of each CDR3. Fields, in order: CDR3 protein, CDR3 DNA, D gene, V gene, clone size, J gene. A D gene is named only where the DNA matches it firmly. Part of the rows lack a size; the others show once, few, many or a class for expanded clones.

CDR3 protein: CAALQQYF
CDR3 DNA: TGTGCCGCCCTTCAACAGTACTTC
D gene: NA
V gene: TRBV27
clone size: medium-sized
J gene: TRBJ2-7

CDR3 protein: CASSDRTSGTDTQYF
CDR3 DNA: TGTGCCAGCAGTGATAGGACTAGCGGCACAGATACGCAGTATTTT
D gene: TRBD2
V gene: TRBV2
clone size: few
J gene: TRBJ2-3

CDR3 protein: CSASGQGAKPQHF
CDR3 DNA: TGCAGTGCTAGCGGGCAGGGGGCAAAGCCCCAGCATTTT
D gene: TRBD1
V gene: TRBV20-1
clone size: NA
J gene: TRBJ1-5

CDR3 protein: CSTRDSSSYEQYF
CDR3 DNA: TGCAGTACACGGGACAGCAGCTCCTACGAGCAGTACTTC
D gene: TRBD1
V gene: TRBV20-1
clone size: few
J gene: TRBJ2-7

CDR3 protein: CASSIRQGTDTQYF
CDR3 DNA: TGTGCCAGCAGCATCCGACAGGGCACAGATACGCAGTATTTT
D gene: NA
V gene: TRBV5-8
clone size: NA
J gene: TRBJ2-3

CDR3 protein: CASSFSGGSEQYF
CDR3 DNA: TGTGCCAGCAGCTTCTCGGGGGGCAGCGAGCAGTACTTC
D gene: NA
V gene: TRBV11-2
clone size: few
J gene: TRBJ2-7

CDR3 protein: CASSVDQGNSPLHF
CDR3 DNA: TGTGCCAGCAGCGTAGATCAGGGTAATTCACCCCTCCACTTT
D gene: NA
V gene: TRBV9
clone size: NA
J gene: TRBJ1-6

CDR3 protein: CASSVGDSGTYEQYF
CDR3 DNA: TGTGCCAGCAGCGTAGGCGACAGCGGGACCTACGAGCAGTACTTC
D gene: TRBD2
V gene: TRBV9
clone size: many
J gene: TRBJ2-7

CDR3 protein: CARSSLDGGRYTF
CDR3 DNA: TGTGCCAGATCTTCCCTGGATGGGGGACGCTACACCTTC
D gene: NA
V gene: TRBV18
clone size: NA
J gene: TRBJ1-2

CDR3 protein: CASRFRRAQETQYF
CDR3 DNA: TGTGCCAGCAGGTTTAGGCGGGCCCAAGAGACCCAGTACTTC
D gene: NA
V gene: TRBV6-1
clone size: NA
J gene: TRBJ2-5

CDR3 protein: CASSLLGTEAFF
CDR3 DNA: TGTGCCAGCAGTTTATTGGGTACTGAAGCTTTCTTT
D gene: NA
V gene: TRBV12-3/TRBV12-4
clone size: few
J gene: TRBJ1-1

CDR3 protein: CASSQSLGTGDTGELFF
CDR3 DNA: TGCGCCAGCAGCCAATCCCTGGGGACAGGGGACACCGGGGAGCTGTTTTTT
D gene: TRBD1
V gene: TRBV4-1
clone size: medium-sized
J gene: TRBJ2-2

CDR3 protein: CAWRPPPGNYTEAFF
CDR3 DNA: TGTGCCTGGAGACCTCCCCCAGGGAACTACACTGAAGCTTTCTTT
D gene: NA
V gene: TRBV30
clone size: few
J gene: TRBJ1-1

CDR3 protein: CASSQVGVGVQPQHF
CDR3 DNA: TGTGCCAGCAGCCAAGTAGGGGTGGGGGTACAGCCCCAGCATTTT
D gene: NA
V gene: TRBV4-2
clone size: few
J gene: TRBJ1-5

CDR3 protein: CASSRSVIGEQFF
CDR3 DNA: TGCGCCAGCAGCCGGTCCGTGATAGGGGAGCAGTTCTTC
D gene: NA
V gene: TRBV4-1
clone size: NA
J gene: TRBJ2-1

CDR3 protein: CASSLGGAEAFF
CDR3 DNA: TGTGCCAGCAGTTTAGGCGGGGCTGAAGCTTTCTTT
D gene: NA
V gene: TRBV28
clone size: NA
J gene: TRBJ1-1

CDR3 protein: CASGTSGNNEQFF
CDR3 DNA: TGCGCCAGCGGGACTAGCGGAAACAATGAGCAGTTCTTC
D gene: TRBD2
V gene: TRBV5-1
clone size: many
J gene: TRBJ2-1

CDR3 protein: CASSKQGLGTDTQYF
CDR3 DNA: TGTGCCAGTAGTAAACAGGGTTTGGGCACAGATACGCAGTATTTT
D gene: NA
V gene: TRBV19
clone size: many
J gene: TRBJ2-3

CDR3 protein: CSATPTSYEQYF
CDR3 DNA: TGCAGTGCTACCCCGACTAGCTACGAGCAGTACTTC
D gene: NA
V gene: TRBV20-1
clone size: medium-sized
J gene: TRBJ2-7

CDR3 protein: CASRTIWDLSDEQFF
CDR3 DNA: TGTGCCAGCAGAACAATATGGGACCTAAGCGATGAGCAGTTCTTC
D gene: NA
V gene: TRBV12-3/TRBV12-4
clone size: few
J gene: TRBJ2-1

CDR3 protein: CASFVIGGTEAFF
CDR3 DNA: TGTGCCAGTTTCGTCATCGGGGGGACTGAAGCTTTCTTT
D gene: NA
V gene: TRBV19
clone size: few
J gene: TRBJ1-1

CDR3 protein: CAWMRGSGSFTDTQYF
CDR3 DNA: TGTGCCTGGATGAGGGGTAGCGGGAGCTTCACAGATACGCAGTATTTT
D gene: TRBD2
V gene: TRBV30
clone size: medium-sized
J gene: TRBJ2-3

CDR3 protein: CSGGTGGVMAEAFF
CDR3 DNA: TGCAGCGGTGGGACAGGGGGCGTGATGGCTGAAGCTTTCTTT
D gene: TRBD1
V gene: TRBV29-1
clone size: once
J gene: TRBJ1-1

CDR3 protein: CATSAPTSGRIYNEQFF
CDR3 DNA: TGTGCCACCAGTGCCCCGACTAGCGGGAGAATATACAATGAGCAGTTCTTC
D gene: TRBD2
V gene: TRBV24-1
clone size: NA
J gene: TRBJ2-1

CDR3 protein: CASRGRVAGNTIYF
CDR3 DNA: TGTGCCAGCAGGGGCAGGGTGGCTGGAAACACCATATATTTT
D gene: NA
V gene: TRBV6-1
clone size: medium-sized
J gene: TRBJ1-3

CDR3 protein: CATVTSGSSEQFF
CDR3 DNA: TGTGCCACGGTGACTAGCGGGAGCTCTGAGCAGTTCTTC
D gene: TRBD2
V gene: TRBV6-1
clone size: few
J gene: TRBJ2-1

CDR3 protein: CASSPLGPASGSSYEQYF
CDR3 DNA: TGTGCCAGCTCACCACTGGGCCCGGCTAGCGGGAGCTCCTACGAGCAGTACTTC
D gene: TRBD2
V gene: TRBV18
clone size: few
J gene: TRBJ2-7

CDR3 protein: CASTAPTGRKNTEAFF
CDR3 DNA: TGTGCCAGTACCGCACCGACAGGGAGGAAGAACACTGAAGCTTTCTTT
D gene: TRBD1
V gene: TRBV19
clone size: NA
J gene: TRBJ1-1

CDR3 protein: CASRVGGNYGYTF
CDR3 DNA: TGTGCCAGTAGGGTTGGCGGGAACTATGGCTACACCTTC
D gene: NA
V gene: TRBV19
clone size: many
J gene: TRBJ1-2

CDR3 protein: CSARGTSGSSNNEQFF
CDR3 DNA: TGCAGTGCTAGAGGCACTAGCGGGAGTTCCAACAATGAGCAGTTCTTC
D gene: TRBD2
V gene: TRBV20-1
clone size: once
J gene: TRBJ2-1

CDR3 protein: CSVEVFSIIGYEQYF
CDR3 DNA: TGCAGCGTTGAAGTCTTCAGCATTATAGGCTACGAGCAGTACTTC
D gene: NA
V gene: TRBV29-1
clone size: few
J gene: TRBJ2-7

CDR3 protein: CASSPASGRTSTDTQYF
CDR3 DNA: TGTGCCAGCAGCCCTGCTAGCGGGAGAACTAGCACAGATACGCAGTATTTT
D gene: TRBD2
V gene: TRBV14
clone size: NA
J gene: TRBJ2-3

CDR3 protein: CASTWGQLNTEAFF
CDR3 DNA: TGTGCCAGCACCTGGGGCCAACTGAACACTGAAGCTTTCTTT
D gene: NA
V gene: TRBV7-9
clone size: few
J gene: TRBJ1-1

CDR3 protein: CASSQSGGDGYTF
CDR3 DNA: TGTGCCAGCAGCCAATCTGGGGGAGATGGCTACACCTTC
D gene: NA
V gene: TRBV16
clone size: few
J gene: TRBJ1-2

CDR3 protein: CASGRREQYF
CDR3 DNA: TGTGCCAGCGGACGACGAGAGCAGTACTTC
D gene: NA
V gene: TRBV6-1
clone size: medium-sized
J gene: TRBJ2-7

CDR3 protein: CASSVSTGEDQPQHF
CDR3 DNA: TGTGCCAGCAGTGTCTCTACGGGAGAGGATCAGCCCCAGCATTTT
D gene: NA
V gene: TRBV6-2/TRBV6-3
clone size: many
J gene: TRBJ1-5

CDR3 protein: CASYRVGGANVLTF
CDR3 DNA: TGTGCCAGCTATAGGGTTGGTGGGGCCAACGTCCTGACTTTC
D gene: NA
V gene: TRBV12-3/TRBV12-4
clone size: NA
J gene: TRBJ2-6

CDR3 protein: CASSPAGPRNEKLFF
CDR3 DNA: TGTGCCAGCAGTCCGGCGGGACCTCGGAATGAAAAACTGTTTTTT
D gene: NA
V gene: TRBV28
clone size: many
J gene: TRBJ1-4

CDR3 protein: CASSLTSGITYTYNEQFF
CDR3 DNA: TGTGCCAGCAGCTTGACTAGCGGGATTACATACACCTACAATGAGCAGTTCTTC
D gene: TRBD2
V gene: TRBV5-5
clone size: NA
J gene: TRBJ2-1

CDR3 protein: CASSLGHANNEQFF
CDR3 DNA: TGTGCCAGCAGCCTAGGACACGCTAACAATGAGCAGTTCTTC
D gene: NA
V gene: TRBV12-3/TRBV12-4
clone size: medium-sized
J gene: TRBJ2-1

CDR3 protein: CASSQVTNQETQYF
CDR3 DNA: TGTGCCAGCAGCCAAGTCACAAACCAAGAGACCCAGTACTTC
D gene: NA
V gene: TRBV3-1
clone size: few
J gene: TRBJ2-5